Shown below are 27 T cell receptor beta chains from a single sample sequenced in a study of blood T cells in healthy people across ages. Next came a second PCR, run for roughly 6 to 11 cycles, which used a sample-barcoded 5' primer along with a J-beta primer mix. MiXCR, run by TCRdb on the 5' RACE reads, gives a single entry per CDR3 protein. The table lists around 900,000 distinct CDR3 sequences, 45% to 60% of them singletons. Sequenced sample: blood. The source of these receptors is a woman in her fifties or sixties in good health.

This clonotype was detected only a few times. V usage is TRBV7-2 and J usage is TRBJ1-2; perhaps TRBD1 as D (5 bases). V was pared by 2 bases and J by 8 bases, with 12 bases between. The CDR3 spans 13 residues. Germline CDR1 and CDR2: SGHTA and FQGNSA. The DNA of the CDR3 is TGTGCCAGCAGCTTATGGGCAGGGAAAGGCTACACCTTC. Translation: CASSLWAGKGYTF. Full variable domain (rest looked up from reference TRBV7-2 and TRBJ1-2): GAGVSQSPSNKVTEKGKDVELRCDPISGHTALYWYRQSLGQGLEFLIYFQGNSAPDKSGLPSDRFSAERTGGSVSTLTIQRTQQEDSAVYLCASSLWAGKGYTFGSGTRLTVV.

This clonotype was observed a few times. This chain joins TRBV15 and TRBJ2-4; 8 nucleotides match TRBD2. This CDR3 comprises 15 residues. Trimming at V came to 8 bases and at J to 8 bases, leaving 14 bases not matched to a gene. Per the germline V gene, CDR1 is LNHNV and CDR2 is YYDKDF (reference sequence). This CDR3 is CATSTGLAISHIQYF. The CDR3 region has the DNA TGTGCCACCTCCACAGGACTAGCAATCTCTCACATTCAGTACTTC.

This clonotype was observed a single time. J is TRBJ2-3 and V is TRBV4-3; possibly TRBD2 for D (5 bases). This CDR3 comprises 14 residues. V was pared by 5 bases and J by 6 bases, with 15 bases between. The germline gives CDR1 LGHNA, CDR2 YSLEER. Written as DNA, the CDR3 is TGCGCCAGCAGCGATCAAGGAGGATTGGATACGCAGTATTTT. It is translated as CASSDQGGLDTQYF.

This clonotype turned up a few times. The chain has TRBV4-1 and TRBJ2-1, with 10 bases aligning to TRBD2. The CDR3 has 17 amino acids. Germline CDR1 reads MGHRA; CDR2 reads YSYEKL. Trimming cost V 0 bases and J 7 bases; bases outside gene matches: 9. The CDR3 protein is CASSQDPLAGVGNEQFF. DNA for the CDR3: TGCGCCAGCAGCCAAGACCCCCTAGCGGGAGTAGGAAATGAGCAGTTCTTC.

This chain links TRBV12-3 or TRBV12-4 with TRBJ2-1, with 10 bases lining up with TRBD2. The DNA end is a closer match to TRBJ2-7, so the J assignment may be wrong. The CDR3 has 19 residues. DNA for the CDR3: TGTGCCAGCACCTTCCCTGGCTGGACTAGCGGCCTATCCTACAATGAGCAGTACTTC. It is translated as CASTFPGWTSGLSYNEQYF.

DNA of the CDR3: TGTGCCAGCAGCTTGGGACAGGCTTCCCTCGAGCAGTACTTC. Its translation is CASSLGQASLEQYF. The chain carries TRBV5-6 and TRBJ2-7, with D possibly matching TRBD1 (6 bases). Trimming left V 0 bases short and J 6 bases short, with 13 bases between. Germline V gene lookup returns CDR1 SGHDT and CDR2 YYEEEE. There are 14 residues in the CDR3. The whole variable domain, remainder taken from reference TRBV5-6 and TRBJ2-7, is DAGVTQSPTHLIKTRGQQVTLRCSPKSGHDTVSWYQQALGQGPQFIFQYYEEEERQRGNFPDRFSGHQFPNYSSELNVNALLLGDSALYLCASSLGQASLEQYFGPGTRLTVT.

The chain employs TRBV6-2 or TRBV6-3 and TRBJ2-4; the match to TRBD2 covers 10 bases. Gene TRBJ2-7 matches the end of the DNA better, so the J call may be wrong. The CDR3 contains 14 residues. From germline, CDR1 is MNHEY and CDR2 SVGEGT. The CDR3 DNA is TGTGCCAGCCGTAGGAGCGGGAGGGCCCACGAGCAGTACTTC. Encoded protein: CASRRSGRAHEQYF.

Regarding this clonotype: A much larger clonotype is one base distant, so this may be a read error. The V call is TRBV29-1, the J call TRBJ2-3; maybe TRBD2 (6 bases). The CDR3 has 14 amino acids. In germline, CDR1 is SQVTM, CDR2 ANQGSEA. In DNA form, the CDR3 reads TGCAGCGTCCGAGAGCGGGCCCGCACAGAGACGCAGTATTTT. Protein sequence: CSVRERARTETQYF.

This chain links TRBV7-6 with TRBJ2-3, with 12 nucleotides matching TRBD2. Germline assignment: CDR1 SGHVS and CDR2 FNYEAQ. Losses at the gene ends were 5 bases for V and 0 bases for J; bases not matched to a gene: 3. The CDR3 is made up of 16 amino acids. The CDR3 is CASSPSGGESTDTQYF. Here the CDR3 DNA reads TGTGCCAGCAGCCCTAGCGGGGGGGAAAGCACAGATACGCAGTATTTT.

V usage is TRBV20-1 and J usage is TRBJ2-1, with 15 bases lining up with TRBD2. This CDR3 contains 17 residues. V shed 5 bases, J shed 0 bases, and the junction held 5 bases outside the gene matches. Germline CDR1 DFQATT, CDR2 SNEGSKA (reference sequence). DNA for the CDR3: TGCAGTGCTCCGGGACTAGCGGGAGGCAGCTCCTACAATGAGCAGTTCTTC. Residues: CSAPGLAGGSSYNEQFF.

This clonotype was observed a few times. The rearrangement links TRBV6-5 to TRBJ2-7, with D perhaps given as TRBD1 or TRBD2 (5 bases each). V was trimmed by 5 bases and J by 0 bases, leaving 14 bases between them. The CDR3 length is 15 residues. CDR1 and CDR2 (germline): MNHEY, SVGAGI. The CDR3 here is CASSISRDGSYEQYF. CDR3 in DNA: TGTGCCAGCAGTATTAGCCGGGACGGCTCCTACGAGCAGTACTTC.

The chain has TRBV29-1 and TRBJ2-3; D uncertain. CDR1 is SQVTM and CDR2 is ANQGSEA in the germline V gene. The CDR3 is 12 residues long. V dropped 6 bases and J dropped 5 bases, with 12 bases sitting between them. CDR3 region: CSVTNPGDTQYF. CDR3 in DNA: TGCAGCGTCACAAACCCTGGAGATACGCAGTATTTT.

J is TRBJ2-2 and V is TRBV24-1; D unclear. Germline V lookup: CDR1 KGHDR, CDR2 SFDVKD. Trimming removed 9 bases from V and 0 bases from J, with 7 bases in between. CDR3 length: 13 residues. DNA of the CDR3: TGTGCCACCGAGGAAACGAACACCGGGGAGCTGTTTTTT. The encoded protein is CATEETNTGELFF.

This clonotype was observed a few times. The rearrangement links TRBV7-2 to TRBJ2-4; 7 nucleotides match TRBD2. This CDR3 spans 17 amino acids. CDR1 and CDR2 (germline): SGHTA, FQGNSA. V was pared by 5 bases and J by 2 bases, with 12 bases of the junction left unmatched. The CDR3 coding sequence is TGTGCCAGCAGCCCAGATCGCGGGAGCATTTCCAAAAACATTCAGTACTTC. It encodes CASSPDRGSISKNIQYF.

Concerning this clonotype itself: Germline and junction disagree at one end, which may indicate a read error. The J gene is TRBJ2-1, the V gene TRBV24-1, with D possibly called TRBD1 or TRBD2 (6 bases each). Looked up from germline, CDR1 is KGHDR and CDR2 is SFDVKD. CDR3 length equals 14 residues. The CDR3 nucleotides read TGTACCACCAGTCGAGGGGGGTCCTACAATGAGCAGTTCTTC. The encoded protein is CTTSRGGSYNEQFF.

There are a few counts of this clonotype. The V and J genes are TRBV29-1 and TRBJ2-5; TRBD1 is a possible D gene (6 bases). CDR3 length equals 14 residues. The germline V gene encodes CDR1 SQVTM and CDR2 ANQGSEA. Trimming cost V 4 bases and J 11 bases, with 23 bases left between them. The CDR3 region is CSVGVRRDEGEQYF. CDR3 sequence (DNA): TGCAGCGTTGGAGTCCGCAGGGATGAGGGGGAGCAGTACTTC.

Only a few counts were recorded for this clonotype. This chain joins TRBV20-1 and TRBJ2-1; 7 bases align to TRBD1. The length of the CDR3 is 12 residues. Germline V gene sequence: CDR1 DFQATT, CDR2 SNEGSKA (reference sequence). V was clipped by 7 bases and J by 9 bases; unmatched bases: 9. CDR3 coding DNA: TGCAGTGTTTTCGGCACAGGGGTTGAGCAGTTCTTC. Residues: CSVFGTGVEQFF.

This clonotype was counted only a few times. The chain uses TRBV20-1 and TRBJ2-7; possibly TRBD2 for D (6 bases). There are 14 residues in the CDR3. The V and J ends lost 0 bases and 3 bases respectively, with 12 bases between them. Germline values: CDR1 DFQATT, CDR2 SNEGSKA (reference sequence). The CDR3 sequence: CSAREPGTHYEQYF. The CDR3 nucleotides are TGCAGTGCTAGAGAACCCGGGACTCACTACGAGCAGTACTTC.

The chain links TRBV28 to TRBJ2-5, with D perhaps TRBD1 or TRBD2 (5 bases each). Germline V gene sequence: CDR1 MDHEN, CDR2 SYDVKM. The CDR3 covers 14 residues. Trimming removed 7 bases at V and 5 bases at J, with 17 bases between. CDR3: CASNLSGAGETQYF. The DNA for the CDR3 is TGTGCCAGCAATCTCTCCGGGGCGGGTGAGACCCAGTACTTC.

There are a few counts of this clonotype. The CDR3 spells CSADNGHLEQYF. Written as DNA, the CDR3 is TGCAGTGCCGACAACGGACATCTAGAGCAGTACTTC. V and J are TRBV20-1 and TRBJ2-7; D is perhaps TRBD1 (5 bases). CDR3 size: 12 residues. Germline assignment: CDR1 DFQATT and CDR2 SNEGSKA (reference sequence). Trimming removed 6 bases at V and 7 bases at J, with 16 bases between.

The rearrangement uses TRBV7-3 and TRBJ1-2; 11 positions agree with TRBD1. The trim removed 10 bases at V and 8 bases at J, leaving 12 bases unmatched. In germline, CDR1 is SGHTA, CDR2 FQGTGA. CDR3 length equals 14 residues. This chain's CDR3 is CATRKPGQGDGYTF. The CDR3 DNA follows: TGTGCCACCCGAAAACCGGGACAGGGGGACGGCTACACCTTC.

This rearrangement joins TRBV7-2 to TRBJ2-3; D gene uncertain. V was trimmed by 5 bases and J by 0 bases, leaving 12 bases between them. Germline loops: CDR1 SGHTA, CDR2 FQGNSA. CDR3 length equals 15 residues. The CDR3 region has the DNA TGTGCCAGCAGCCCCGACGCGATCAGCACAGATACGCAGTATTTT. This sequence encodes CASSPDAISTDTQYF. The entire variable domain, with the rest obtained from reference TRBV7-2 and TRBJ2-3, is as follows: GAGVSQSPSNKVTEKGKDVELRCDPISGHTALYWYRQSLGQGLEFLIYFQGNSAPDKSGLPSDRFSAERTGGSVSTLTIQRTQQEDSAVYLCASSPDAISTDTQYFGPGTRLTVL.

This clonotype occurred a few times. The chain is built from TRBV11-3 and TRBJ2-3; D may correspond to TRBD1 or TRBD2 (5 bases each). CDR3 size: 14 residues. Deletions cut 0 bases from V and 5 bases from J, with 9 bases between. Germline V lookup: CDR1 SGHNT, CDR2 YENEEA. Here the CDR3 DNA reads TGTGCCAGCAGCTTAGAGGGGGATGAAGATACGCAGTATTTT. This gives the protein CASSLEGDEDTQYF.

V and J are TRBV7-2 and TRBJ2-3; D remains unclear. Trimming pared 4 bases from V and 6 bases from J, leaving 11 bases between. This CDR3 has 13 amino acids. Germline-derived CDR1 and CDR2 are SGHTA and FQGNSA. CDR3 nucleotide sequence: TGTGCCAGCAGCTGGACGGTGGAGGATACGCAGTATTTT. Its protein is CASSWTVEDTQYF.

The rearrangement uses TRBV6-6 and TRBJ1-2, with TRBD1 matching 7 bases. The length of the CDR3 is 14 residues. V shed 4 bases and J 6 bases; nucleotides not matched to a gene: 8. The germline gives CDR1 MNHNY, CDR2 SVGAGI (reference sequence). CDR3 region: CASSLTGYEDGYTF. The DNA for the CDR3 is TGTGCCAGCAGTTTGACAGGGTACGAGGATGGCTACACCTTC.

This CDR3 reads CASSHTTTSGYNEQYF. Here the CDR3 DNA reads TGTGCCAGCAGCCATACAACCACTAGCGGCTACAATGAGCAGTACTTC. The V call is TRBV7-2, the J call TRBJ2-7; 8 nucleotides agree with TRBD2. Germline CDR1 and CDR2: SGHTA and FQGNSA. This CDR3 is built from 16 residues. V trimming: 5 bases; J trimming: 7 bases; junction bases outside the gene matches: 16.

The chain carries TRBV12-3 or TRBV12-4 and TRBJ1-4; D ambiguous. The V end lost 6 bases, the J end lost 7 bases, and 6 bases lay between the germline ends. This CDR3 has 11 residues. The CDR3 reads CASSPSEKLFF. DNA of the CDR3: TGTGCCAGCAGCCCCTCTGAAAAACTGTTTTTT.